The following is a TCR beta chain sequence with its context. Its antigen remains unidentified. Triplicates of some 300,000 cells were sorted from each CD8+ T cell subset. The entry originates in a study of CXCR3-negative and CXCR3-positive naive CD8 T cells. Germline CDR1 reads SEHNR; CDR2 reads FQNEAQ (reference sequence). The CDR3 has 13 residues. UMI-labeled 5' RACE TRB cDNA libraries were prepared from the cells. TCRdb reprocessed the 5' RACE reads, with one entry per CDR3 protein and no DNA. The sample holds 75,000 to 95,000 distinct CDR3 sequences. Notes on the study in general: CXCR3-positive naive cells had TRB CDR3s that were more hydrophobic than CXCR3-negative naive cells had. Comparably high diversity was seen in both naive subsets, and much lower diversity in memory CD8+ cells.

Sequenced input: naive CXCR3- CD8+ T cells from blood. Subset of the sample: CD45RO-CCR7+CD27+CD95- naive CD8+ T cells lacking CXCR3 (TNR3-). This chain uses TRBV7-9 with TRBJ2-3; the D call from TCRdb, TRBD1, cannot be confirmed without DNA. The TCR comes from a human donor in good health. Some clones in this sample may be carry-over from other donors' samples. The CDR3 protein is CASSQDVPDTQYF.